These 31 T cell receptor beta chains were sequenced from one sample in a study of OX40 agonist ivuxolimab in advanced cancers. Some clones are missing from TCRdb's copy, which holds only in-frame ones; the method was immunoSEQ multiplex PCR. The table lists around 50,000 clones, 88% of them singletons, with around 0.64% in the top ten. This material consisted of CD4+ or CD8+ T cells sorted from blood, taken in a trial of the OX40 agonist ivuxolimab. All receptors come from an adult with an advanced solid tumor such as melanoma, head and neck, liver or kidney cancer.

Concerning this clone: One junction end does not reproduce the germline sequence, and a read error may be involved. This chain's CDR3 is CASRIAGTDTQYF. As DNA, the CDR3 is TGTGCCAGTAGAATAGCGGGAACAGATACGCAGTATTTT. The chain links TRBV19 to TRBJ2-3; 8 nucleotides align to TRBD2. The CDR3 loop spans 13 amino acids. Germline lookup yields CDR1 LNHDA and CDR2 SQIVND (reference sequence).

In this sample, this clone turned up once. The chain combines TRBV5-1 with TRBJ2-3; 11 nucleotides align to TRBD2. The V segment lost 5 bases and the J segment 0 bases; nucleotides outside the gene matches: 2. The CDR3 totals 15 residues. Germline loops: CDR1 SGHRS, CDR2 YFSETQ. This CDR3 reads CASRGLAASTDTQYF. CDR3 DNA: TGCGCCAGCAGGGGACTAGCGGCTAGCACAGATACGCAGTATTTT.

The V and J genes are TRBV2 and TRBJ1-5; D possibly corresponds to TRBD1 (6 bases). Germline CDR1 and CDR2: SNHLY and FYNNEI. Between the trimmed V and J ends, which lost 6 bases and 3 bases, there was a span of 12 bases. The CDR3 consists of 14 residues. CDR3: CASSPGEFNQPQHF. In nucleotides, the CDR3 is TGTGCCAGCAGCCCAGGGGAATTCAATCAGCCCCAGCATTTT.

This chain links TRBV7-3 with TRBJ2-2, with a weak D call TRBD1 (6 bases). Per germline, CDR1 SGHTA and CDR2 FQGTGA. Trimming left V 6 bases short and J 0 bases short, with 11 bases between. The length of the CDR3 is 15 residues. CDR3 sequence: CASRSRGPNTGELFF. The CDR3, as DNA: TGTGCCAGCAGGTCCAGGGGCCCGAACACCGGGGAGCTGTTTTTT.

The chain employs TRBV7-3 and TRBJ2-5; D is uncertain. Between the trimmed V and J ends, which lost 5 bases and 2 bases, there was a span of 9 bases. The CDR3 has 13 amino acids. Germline CDR1 reads SGHTA; CDR2 reads FQGTGA. This CDR3 reads CASSQTRQETQYF. DNA of the CDR3: TGTGCCAGCAGCCAGACAAGACAAGAGACCCAGTACTTC.

This chain connects TRBV5-1 to TRBJ2-7; D is undetermined. V lost 0 bases, J lost 4 bases, and 17 bases lay in between. Germline V gene lookup returns CDR1 SGHRS and CDR2 YFSETQ. The CDR3 loop spans 16 amino acids. CDR3 bases: TGCGCCAGCAGCTTGGGGGCCGGATTTATGCGGTACGAGCAGTACTTC. Amino acids: CASSLGAGFMRYEQYF.

The gene calls are TRBV2 and TRBJ1-2; 11 bases are shared with TRBD1. The junction had 1 base not matched to a gene; V was cut back by 3 bases and J by 4 bases. This CDR3 region has 14 residues. CDR1 and CDR2 from the germline V gene are SNHLY and FYNNEI. The CDR3 bases are TGTGCCAGCAGTGAGGGACAGGGGGGCTATGGCTACACCTTC. Its protein is CASSEGQGGYGYTF.

The gene calls are TRBV4-1 and TRBJ2-7; D tentatively fits TRBD1 or TRBD2 (6 bases each). Trimming removed 3 bases at V and 1 base at J, with 10 bases between. Germline CDR1 reads MGHRA; CDR2 reads YSYEKL. This CDR3 spans 14 amino acids. The CDR3 DNA is TGCGCCAGCAGCCAGCGGGACATTTCCTACGAGCAGTACTTC. This codes for CASSQRDISYEQYF.

V usage is TRBV4-2 and J usage is TRBJ2-7, with D possibly matching TRBD2 (6 bases). The germline V gene has CDR1 LGHNA and CDR2 YNFKEQ. V lost 4 bases and J 6 bases, leaving 19 bases between the germline ends. The CDR3 runs 15 residues. This chain's CDR3 is CASSPYPGGRGEQYF. The CDR3 DNA sequence: TGTGCCAGCAGCCCTTATCCCGGAGGGCGAGGCGAGCAGTACTTC.

The rearrangement joins TRBV28 to TRBJ1-1; D remains ambiguous. The length of the CDR3 is 14 residues. V lost 4 bases to trimming and J lost 6 bases, with 15 bases between them. Germline V gene data show CDR1 as MDHEN and CDR2 as SYDVKM. The CDR3 spells CASSYPGGISEAFF. CDR3 DNA sequence: TGTGCCAGCAGTTACCCCGGAGGAATCTCTGAAGCTTTCTTT.

This clone was counted once. The chain links TRBV6-6 to TRBJ1-5; TRBD1 matches 7 bases. CDR3 length: 16 amino acids. Germline CDR1 and CDR2: MNHNY and SVGAGI (reference sequence). J lost 1 base, V lost 2 bases, and 5 bases had no gene match. The DNA for the CDR3 is TGTGCCAGCAGTTACGGGACAGCACAGAGCAATCAGCCCCAGCATTTT. Translation: CASSYGTAQSNQPQHF.

The V and J genes are TRBV7-9 and TRBJ2-3; possibly TRBD1 for D (5 bases). Germline CDR1 is SEHNR and CDR2 is FQNEAQ (reference sequence). Trimming stripped 2 bases from V and 4 bases from J, with 13 bases between. The CDR3 length is 15 residues. The CDR3: CASSLRQGYADTQYF. In nucleotides, the CDR3 is TGTGCCAGCAGCTTACGGCAGGGCTATGCAGATACGCAGTATTTT.

There are a few counts of this clone. The chain carries TRBV6-1 and TRBJ1-2, with 9 bases fitting TRBD1. Germline V CDR1 and CDR2: MNHNS, SASEGT. There are 12 residues in the CDR3. J lost 10 bases, V lost 7 bases, and 7 bases had no gene match. This CDR3 is CASTPGQGTYTF. The CDR3 region has the DNA TGTGCCAGCACCCCGGGACAGGGAACCTACACCTTC.

The genes are TRBV9 and TRBJ2-1; D is perhaps TRBD1 or TRBD2 (5 bases each). Germline V gene lookup returns CDR1 SGDLS and CDR2 YYNGEE. V was pared by 2 bases and J by 0 bases, with 12 bases between. The CDR3 contains 16 residues. In DNA, the CDR3 is TGTGCCAGCAGCGTTGGGGGAGCCAACTCCTACAATGAGCAGTTCTTC. This translates into CASSVGGANSYNEQFF.

The rearrangement uses TRBV5-6 and TRBJ1-1, with unresolved D. CDR1 and CDR2 (germline): SGHDT, YYEEEE. The CDR3 has 12 amino acids. With 1 base removed from V and 13 bases from J, the gap between germline ends came to 14 bases. Written as DNA, the CDR3 is TGTGCCAGCAGCTTGCCCTTTCAACGGGTTTTCTTT. It is translated as CASSLPFQRVFF.

The V call is TRBV6-5, the J call TRBJ2-1; D may be TRBD2 (5 bases). V lost 2 bases, J lost 3 bases, and 11 bases lay in between. CDR3 length: 15 amino acids. The germline gives CDR1 MNHEY, CDR2 SVGAGI. The CDR3 DNA reads TGTGCCAGCAGTTACGCGGGTAATATCTACAATGAGCAGTTCTTC. This encodes CASSYAGNIYNEQFF.

The rearrangement links TRBV19 to TRBJ2-1; D call uncertain. V shed 5 bases and J shed 4 bases, with 15 bases lying between them. The germline CDR1 and CDR2 sequences are LNHDA and SQIVND (reference sequence). The CDR3 contains 15 residues. CDR3 residues: CASSQDGALYNEQFF. CDR3 DNA: TGTGCCAGTAGTCAGGACGGCGCCCTTTACAATGAGCAGTTCTTC.

The chain combines TRBV5-4 with TRBJ2-5; TRBD2 matches 8 bases. V gave up 4 bases and J gave up 3 bases; unmatched junction bases: 11. The CDR3 runs 16 residues. Germline loops: CDR1 SGHNT, CDR2 YYREEE (reference sequence). The CDR3 loop is CASSPLSTSGKETQYF. The CDR3 DNA sequence: TGTGCCAGCAGCCCTCTGTCCACTAGCGGAAAAGAGACCCAGTACTTC.

The chain is built from TRBV6-6 and TRBJ2-3, with no clear D. This CDR3 has 14 residues. Trimming removed 2 bases from V and 6 bases from J, with 12 bases in between. Germline values: CDR1 MNHNY, CDR2 SVGAGI (reference sequence). The CDR3 protein is CASSYNPSRDTQYF. CDR3 DNA sequence: TGTGCCAGCAGTTACAACCCCTCCCGGGATACGCAGTATTTT.

CDR3 region: CASSLSTGGPNQPQHF. CDR3 nucleotide sequence: TGTGCCAGCAGCTTAAGTACAGGGGGCCCGAATCAGCCCCAGCATTTT. This chain connects TRBV7-9 to TRBJ1-5, with TRBD1 identical over 9 bases. With V trimmed by 2 bases and J by 4 bases, 6 bases remained unmatched. Per germline, CDR1 SEHNR and CDR2 FQNEAQ (reference sequence). The CDR3 loop spans 16 amino acids.

V is TRBV9 and J is TRBJ1-1; no definite D call. Per germline, CDR1 SGDLS and CDR2 YYNGEE. Trimming stripped 0 bases from V and 3 bases from J, with 6 bases between. The CDR3 consists of 13 residues. This chain's CDR3 is CASSVEAHTEAFF. The CDR3 coding sequence is TGTGCCAGCAGCGTAGAAGCACACACTGAAGCTTTCTTT.

This rearrangement joins TRBV7-9 to TRBJ1-5; D is perhaps TRBD1 (6 bases). V was pared by 5 bases and J by 4 bases, with 18 bases between. This CDR3 comprises 16 residues. The germline V gene encodes CDR1 SEHNR and CDR2 FQNEAQ (reference sequence). Here the CDR3 reads CASSSQAGAGNQPQHF. CDR3 sequence (DNA): TGTGCCAGCAGCAGCCAGGCGGGGGCCGGGAATCAGCCCCAGCATTTT.

This chain links TRBV28 with TRBJ2-7, with D possibly being TRBD2 (6 bases). V was shortened by 4 bases and J by 3 bases, with 7 bases between the two germline ends. Germline V gene sequence: CDR1 MDHEN, CDR2 SYDVKM. The CDR3 loop spans 12 amino acids. The CDR3 DNA follows: TGTGCCAGCAGTTCGGGAGTCTACGAGCAGTACTTC. It specifies CASSSGVYEQYF.

This chain connects TRBV7-2 to TRBJ2-5; 7 bases agree with TRBD1. This CDR3 contains 15 residues. Germline V gene lookup returns CDR1 SGHTA and CDR2 FQGNSA. After removal of 1 base from V and 5 bases from J, the junction contained 7 bases not matched to a gene. DNA of the CDR3: TGTGCCAGCAGCTTAGTGACAGGGTCCGCGGAGACCCAGTACTTC. Amino acids: CASSLVTGSAETQYF.

The genes are TRBV7-5 and TRBJ1-1. TRBV7-5 is listed as a pseudogene. The CDR3 runs to 14 residues. The CDR3 protein is CARSLLGHRTEAFF. Here the CDR3 DNA reads TGTGCCAGAAGTCTTTTAGGCCACCGAACTGAAGCTTTCTTT.

V gene TRBV7-2 combines with J gene TRBJ2-7; D is possibly TRBD2 (6 bases). Trimming left V 5 bases short and J 4 bases short, with 18 bases between. Germline values: CDR1 SGHTA, CDR2 FQGNSA. This CDR3 is 15 amino acids long. The CDR3 DNA reads TGTGCCAGCAGCCCGTTCCTCGGGGGATCGTACGAGCAGTACTTC. This translates into CASSPFLGGSYEQYF. Full variable domain (missing parts from reference TRBV7-2 and TRBJ2-7): GAGVSQSPSNKVTEKGKDVELRCDPISGHTALYWYRQSLGQGLEFLIYFQGNSAPDKSGLPSDRFSAERTGGSVSTLTIQRTQQEDSAVYLCASSPFLGGSYEQYFGPGTRLTVT.

V is TRBV5-1 and J is TRBJ2-7, with 8 nucleotides matching TRBD2. After removal of 0 bases from V and 2 bases from J, the junction contained 10 bases not matched to a gene. CDR1 is SGHRS, CDR2 YFSETQ, per germline. The CDR3 sequence is 17 residues long. The CDR3 sequence: CASSLAIRSGSPYEQYF. The DNA for the CDR3 is TGCGCCAGCAGCTTGGCCATTCGAAGCGGGAGTCCCTACGAGCAGTACTTC.

The rearrangement uses TRBV7-8 and TRBJ2-3, with 9 bases matching TRBD1. J gave up 0 bases and V 4 bases, and 8 bases lay outside the gene matches. This CDR3 contains 17 residues. Germline assignment: CDR1 SGHVS and CDR2 FQNEAQ. The CDR3 reads CASSYRQGVSSTDTQYF. The CDR3 region has the DNA TGTGCCAGCAGCTATAGACAGGGGGTATCTAGCACAGATACGCAGTATTTT.

V is TRBV28 and J is TRBJ2-1, with a possible D match to TRBD2 (6 bases). Germline CDR1 and CDR2: MDHEN and SYDVKM. The CDR3 length is 14 residues. Trimming took 6 bases from V and 0 from J, leaving 9 bases between them. The CDR3 DNA is TGTGCCAGCAGGGGGGGTCCCTCCTACAATGAGCAGTTCTTC. It specifies CASRGGPSYNEQFF.

The chain is built from TRBV18 and TRBJ2-1; D is perhaps TRBD2 (6 bases). This CDR3 has 13 amino acids. Per the germline V gene, CDR1 is KGHSH and CDR2 is LQKENI. The ends were cut back, 4 bases at V and 7 bases at J, with 11 bases in the middle. The CDR3 DNA sequence: TGTGCCAGCTCACAGGGACTGAGGAATGAGCAGTTCTTC. Protein product: CASSQGLRNEQFF.

The V and J genes are TRBV27 and TRBJ1-5; tentatively, D is TRBD1 (5 bases). Trimming shortened V by 2 bases and J by 4 bases, and 15 bases separated the two germline ends. Germline V gene data show CDR1 as MNHEY and CDR2 as SMNVEV (reference sequence). There are 16 residues in the CDR3. This chain's CDR3 is CASSLRVPRVNQPQHF. In DNA form, the CDR3 reads TGTGCCAGCAGTTTAAGGGTACCCAGGGTAAATCAGCCCCAGCATTTT.